The rows below give T cell receptor beta chains drawn from one sample of a study of T-cell memory formation after mild COVID-19. TCRdb independently ran MiXCR on the 5' RACE reads; one entry per CDR3 protein. Among under 550,000 distinct CDR3 sequences, around 17% were seen once, and the ten largest hold under 25%. Sample: PBMCs or a T cell subset sorted from them (not recorded which). The receptors derive from a man between 18 and 35 years old who had mild COVID-19 (a few samples of this study predate the infection). Cell type and time point are not known. Both conserved end residues are part of each CDR3. The order of the fields is V gene, J gene, D gene, CDR3 protein. A D gene is named only where the DNA matches it firmly.

TRBV4-2,TRBJ1-4,TRBD1,CASSQDAGTGGEKLFF
TRBV4-3,TRBJ2-1,TRBD2,CASSPSQRGGTFNEQFF
TRBV7-2,TRBJ2-4,NA,CASSLGGENIQYF
TRBV29-1,TRBJ2-1,NA,CSVGGRVHRAWNEQFF
TRBV5-1,TRBJ2-5,NA,CASSPRDASTQYF
TRBV7-3,TRBJ2-7,NA,CASSFSQGDEQYF
TRBV5-1,TRBJ2-3,NA,CASSLDLSEGDTQYF
TRBV6-2/TRBV6-3,TRBJ1-2,NA,CASSYSGSPYTF
TRBV27,TRBJ2-4,NA,CASTGLPDLAKNIQYF
TRBV28,TRBJ1-3,NA,CASTRPHSGNTIYF
TRBV7-8,TRBJ2-5,NA,CASSLRMGEQETQYF
TRBV12-3/TRBV12-4,TRBJ1-1,NA,CASSSHFRRNTEAFF
TRBV6-1,TRBJ2-6,NA,CASSVLSGANVLTF
TRBV4-1,TRBJ2-1,NA,CASSRGAPSYNEQFF
TRBV12-3/TRBV12-4,TRBJ1-1,NA,CASSLGHSNTEAFF
TRBV14,TRBJ1-4,NA,CASSQGGGRQEKLFF